Below, one T cell receptor (beta chain) is given with its context. What it recognizes is unknown. The donors were members of the roughly 130-subject validation cohort (separate from the approximately 670-subject first cohort). This specimen comes from a study of cytomegalovirus exposure and HLA in healthy donors. Across the whole study: In a later analysis, it was reported that the roughly 120 validation repertoires had been produced on the same platform as the roughly 610 repertoires belonging to the first cohort. General study findings and limits: The tendency of first-cohort TCR clusters to co-occur in the approximately 120 validation repertoires was identified by a subsequent analysis. There were 150 or so TCR beta chains listed as cytomegalovirus-associated.

The ends were cut back, 6 bases at V and 1 base at J, with 12 bases in the middle. This CDR3 is built from 13 residues. The V gene's germline CDR1 is SQVTM and CDR2 ANQGSEA. The protocol was immunoSEQ multiplex PCR, while the TCRdb copy is restricted to in-frame clones and leaves out a portion. This sample has fewer than 250,000 clones; approximately 87% occur once, and the top ten carry roughly 2.5%. Sequencing used PBMCs. The chain employs TRBV29-1 and TRBJ1-2; the D gene is possibly TRBD1 (5 bases). The receptor was derived from a man aged 18 to 29 in good health and CMV-seronegative. The DNA of the CDR3 is TGCAGCGTGCCGGGGGGGATTAACTATGGCTACACCTTC. Residues: CSVPGGINYGYTF.